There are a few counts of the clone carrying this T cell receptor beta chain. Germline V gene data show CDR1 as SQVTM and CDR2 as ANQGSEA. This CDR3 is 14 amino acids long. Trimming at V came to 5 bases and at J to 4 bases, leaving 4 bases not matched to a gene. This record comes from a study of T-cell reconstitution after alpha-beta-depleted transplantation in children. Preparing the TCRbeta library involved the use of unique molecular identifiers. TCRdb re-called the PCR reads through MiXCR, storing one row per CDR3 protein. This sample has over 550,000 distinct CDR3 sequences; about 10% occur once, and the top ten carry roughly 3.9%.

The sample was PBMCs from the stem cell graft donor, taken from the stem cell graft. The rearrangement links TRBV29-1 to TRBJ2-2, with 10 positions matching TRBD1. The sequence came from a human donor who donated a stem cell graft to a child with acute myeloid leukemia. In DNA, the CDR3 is TGCAGCGTTCCGGGACAGGGGCCCACCGGGGAGCTGTTTTTT. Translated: CSVPGQGPTGELFF.